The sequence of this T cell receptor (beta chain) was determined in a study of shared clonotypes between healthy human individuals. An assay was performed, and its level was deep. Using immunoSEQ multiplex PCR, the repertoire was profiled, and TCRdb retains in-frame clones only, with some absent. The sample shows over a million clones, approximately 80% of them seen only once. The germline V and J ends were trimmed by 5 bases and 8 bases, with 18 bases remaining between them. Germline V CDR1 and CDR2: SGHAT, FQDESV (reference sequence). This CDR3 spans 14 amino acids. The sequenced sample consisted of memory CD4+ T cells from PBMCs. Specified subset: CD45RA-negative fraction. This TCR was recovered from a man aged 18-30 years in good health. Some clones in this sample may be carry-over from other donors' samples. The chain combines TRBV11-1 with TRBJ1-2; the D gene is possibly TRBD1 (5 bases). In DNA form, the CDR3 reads TGTGCCAGCAGCGCATTCCACGGGGGGATCGGCTACACCTTC. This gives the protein CASSAFHGGIGYTF.